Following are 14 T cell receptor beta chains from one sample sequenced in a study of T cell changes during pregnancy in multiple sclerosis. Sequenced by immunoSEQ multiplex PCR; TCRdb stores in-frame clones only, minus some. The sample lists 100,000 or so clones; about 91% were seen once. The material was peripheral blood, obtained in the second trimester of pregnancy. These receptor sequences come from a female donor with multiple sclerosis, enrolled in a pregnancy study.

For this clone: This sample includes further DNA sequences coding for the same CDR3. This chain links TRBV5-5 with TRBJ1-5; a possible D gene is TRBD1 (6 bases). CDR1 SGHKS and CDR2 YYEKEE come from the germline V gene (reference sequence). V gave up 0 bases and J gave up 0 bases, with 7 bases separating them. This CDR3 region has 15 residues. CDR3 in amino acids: CASSLADSSNQPQHF. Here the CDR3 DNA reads TGTGCCAGCAGCTTGGCGGACAGTAGCAATCAGCCCCAGCATTTT.

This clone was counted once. The CDR3 loop is CASSPGTRNIQYF. DNA for the CDR3: TGTGCCAGCAGTCCCGGGACTCGAAACATTCAGTACTTC. The rearrangement links TRBV28 to TRBJ2-4; a weak D match, TRBD2 (6 bases). V was cut by 5 bases and J by 6 bases, with 11 bases left in between. Germline CDR1 reads MDHEN; CDR2 reads SYDVKM. This CDR3 contains 13 residues.

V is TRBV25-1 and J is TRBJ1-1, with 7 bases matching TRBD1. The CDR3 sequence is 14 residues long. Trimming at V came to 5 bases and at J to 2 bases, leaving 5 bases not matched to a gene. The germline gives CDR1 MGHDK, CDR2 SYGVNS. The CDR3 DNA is TGTGCCAGCAGTCTACAGGGGCTAAACACTGAAGCTTTCTTT. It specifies CASSLQGLNTEAFF.

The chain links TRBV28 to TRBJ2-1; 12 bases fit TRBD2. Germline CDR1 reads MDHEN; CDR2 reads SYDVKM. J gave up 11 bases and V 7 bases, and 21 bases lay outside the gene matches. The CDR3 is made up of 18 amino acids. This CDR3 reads CASTQEGRLAGVPGQQFF. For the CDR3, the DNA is TGTGCCAGCACCCAGGAGGGTCGACTAGCGGGAGTCCCGGGCCAGCAGTTCTTC.

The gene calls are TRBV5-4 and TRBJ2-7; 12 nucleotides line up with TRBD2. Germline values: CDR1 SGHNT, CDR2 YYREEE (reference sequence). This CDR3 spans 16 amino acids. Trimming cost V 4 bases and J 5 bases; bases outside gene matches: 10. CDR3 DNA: TGTGCCAGCAGCGAACCCCCTAGCGGGAGGGGCAACGAGCAGTACTTC. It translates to CASSEPPSGRGNEQYF.

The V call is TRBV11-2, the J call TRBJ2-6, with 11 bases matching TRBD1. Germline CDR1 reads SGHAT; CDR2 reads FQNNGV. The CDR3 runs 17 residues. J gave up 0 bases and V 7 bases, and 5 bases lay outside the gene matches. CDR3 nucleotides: TGTGCCAGCACTCCCGGGACAGGGGGCTCTGGGGCCAACGTCCTGACTTTC. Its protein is CASTPGTGGSGANVLTF.

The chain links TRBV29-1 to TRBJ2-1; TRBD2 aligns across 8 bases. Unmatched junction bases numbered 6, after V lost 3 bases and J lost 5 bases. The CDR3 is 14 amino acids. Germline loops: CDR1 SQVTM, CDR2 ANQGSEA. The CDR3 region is CSVDSSGAHNEQFF. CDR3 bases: TGCAGCGTTGATAGTAGCGGGGCTCACAATGAGCAGTTCTTC.

The CDR3 bases are TGTGCCAGCAGCGGAACAGGGGGCGGAAATTTACGAGAAAAACTGTTTTTT. This encodes CASSGTGGGNLREKLFF. V usage is TRBV7-9 and J usage is TRBJ1-4; 9 bases align to TRBD1. Trimming cost V 5 bases and J 8 bases; bases outside gene matches: 15. This CDR3 contains 17 residues. Per the germline V gene, CDR1 is SEHNR and CDR2 is FQNEAQ (reference sequence).

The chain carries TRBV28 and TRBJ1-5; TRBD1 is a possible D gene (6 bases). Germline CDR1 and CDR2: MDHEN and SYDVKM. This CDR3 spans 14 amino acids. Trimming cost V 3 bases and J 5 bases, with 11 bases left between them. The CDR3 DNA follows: TGTGCCAGCAGTTTGGACAGTGGGGATCAGCCCCAGCATTTT. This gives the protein CASSLDSGDQPQHF.

The CDR3 reads CANAHDGKNTEAFF. The CDR3 bases are TGTGCCAACGCACACGACGGGAAGAACACTGAAGCTTTCTTT. The chain carries TRBV6-1 and TRBJ1-1; D is undetermined. Trimming pared 10 bases from V and 1 base from J, leaving 16 bases between. Per germline, CDR1 MNHNS and CDR2 SASEGT. CDR3 size: 14 residues.

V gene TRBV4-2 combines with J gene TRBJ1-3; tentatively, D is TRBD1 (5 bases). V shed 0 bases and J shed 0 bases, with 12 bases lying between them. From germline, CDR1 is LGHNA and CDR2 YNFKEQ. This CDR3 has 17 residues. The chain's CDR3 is CASSQEGRGGSGNTIYF. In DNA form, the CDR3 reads TGTGCCAGCAGCCAAGAGGGGAGGGGAGGCTCTGGAAACACCATATATTTT.

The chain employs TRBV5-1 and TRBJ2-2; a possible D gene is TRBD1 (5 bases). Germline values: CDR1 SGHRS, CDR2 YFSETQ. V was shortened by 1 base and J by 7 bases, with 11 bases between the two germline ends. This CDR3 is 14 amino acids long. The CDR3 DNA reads TGCGCCAGCAGCTTGCTTCCCAGGGTCGGGGAGCTGTTTTTT. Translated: CASSLLPRVGELFF.

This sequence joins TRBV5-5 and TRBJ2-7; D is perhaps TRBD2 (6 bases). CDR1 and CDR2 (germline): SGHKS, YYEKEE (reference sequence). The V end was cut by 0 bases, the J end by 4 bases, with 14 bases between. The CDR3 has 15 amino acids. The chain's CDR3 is CASSLAERAVYEQYF. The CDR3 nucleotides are TGTGCCAGCAGCTTGGCCGAGCGGGCCGTGTACGAGCAGTACTTC.

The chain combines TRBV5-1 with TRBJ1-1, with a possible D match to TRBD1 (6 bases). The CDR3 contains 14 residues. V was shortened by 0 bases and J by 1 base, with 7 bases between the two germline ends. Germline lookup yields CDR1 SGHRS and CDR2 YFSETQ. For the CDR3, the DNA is TGCGCCAGCAGCTTGGAAGGGGGGAACACTGAAGCTTTCTTT. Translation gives CASSLEGGNTEAFF.